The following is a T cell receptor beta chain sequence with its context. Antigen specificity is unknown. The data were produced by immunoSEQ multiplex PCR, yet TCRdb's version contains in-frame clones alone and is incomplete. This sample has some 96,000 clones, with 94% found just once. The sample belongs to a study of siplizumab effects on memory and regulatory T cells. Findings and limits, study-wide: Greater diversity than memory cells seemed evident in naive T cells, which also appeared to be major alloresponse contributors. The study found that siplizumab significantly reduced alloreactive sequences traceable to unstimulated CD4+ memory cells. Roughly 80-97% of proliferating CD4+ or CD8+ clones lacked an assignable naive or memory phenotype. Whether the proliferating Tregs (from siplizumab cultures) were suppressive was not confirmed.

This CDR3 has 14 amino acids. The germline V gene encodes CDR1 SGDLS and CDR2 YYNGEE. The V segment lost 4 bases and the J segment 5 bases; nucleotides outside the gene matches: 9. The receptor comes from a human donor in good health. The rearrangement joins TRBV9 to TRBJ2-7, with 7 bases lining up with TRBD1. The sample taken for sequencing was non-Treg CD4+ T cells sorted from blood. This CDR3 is CASSFRDRDHEQYF. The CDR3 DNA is TGTGCCAGCAGCTTTAGAGACAGGGACCACGAGCAGTACTTC.